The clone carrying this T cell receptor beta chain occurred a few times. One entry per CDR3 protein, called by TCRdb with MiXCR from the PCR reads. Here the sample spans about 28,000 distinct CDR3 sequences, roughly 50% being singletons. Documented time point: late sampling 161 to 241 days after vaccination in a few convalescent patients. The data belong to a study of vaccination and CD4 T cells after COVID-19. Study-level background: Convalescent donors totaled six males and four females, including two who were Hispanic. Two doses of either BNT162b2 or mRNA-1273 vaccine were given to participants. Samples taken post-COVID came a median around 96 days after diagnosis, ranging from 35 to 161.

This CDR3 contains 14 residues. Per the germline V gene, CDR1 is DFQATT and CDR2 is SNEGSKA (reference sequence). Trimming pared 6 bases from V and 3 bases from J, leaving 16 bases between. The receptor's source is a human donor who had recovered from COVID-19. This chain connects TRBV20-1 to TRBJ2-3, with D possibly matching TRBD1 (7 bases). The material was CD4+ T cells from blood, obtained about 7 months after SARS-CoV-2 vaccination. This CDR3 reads CSAQDRDFTDTQYF. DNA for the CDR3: TGCAGTGCACAAGACAGGGACTTTACAGATACGCAGTATTTT.